This is a list of T cell receptor beta chains from one sample in a study of response to subunit inactivated influenza vaccine. TCRdb re-analysed the RT-PCR reads in MiXCR, keeping a single row per CDR3 protein. The sample has about 780,000 distinct CDR3 sequences, about a fifth seen once; the top ten hold approximately 11%. The sample in question was PBMCs from blood, obtained 4 to 6 days after vaccination. The source is a man aged 50 to 60 who received an inactivated influenza vaccine. Each CDR3 is given with its conserved first and last residue. Each record gives: CDR3 DNA, CDR3 protein, V gene, clone size, J gene, CDR3 length, D gene. A D gene is named only where the DNA matches it firmly. Some rows mark clone size as missing; the rest say once, few, many or name a class of expanded clone.

DNA: TGCAGTGCCCCGGTCCGGGACAGCTCTACCTACGAGCAGTACTTC
CDR3: CSAPVRDSSTYEQYF
V: TRBV20-1
size: -
J: TRBJ2-7
length: 15
D: TRBD1

DNA: TGTGCCATCAGACGCGGGCGGGGGGACACAGATACGCAGTATTTT
CDR3: CAIRRGRGDTDTQYF
V: TRBV10-3
size: -
J: TRBJ2-3
length: 15
D: TRBD2

DNA: TGTGCCAGCTCCCGTTCAGGGACGTGGGAGCAGTACTTC
CDR3: CASSRSGTWEQYF
V: TRBV18
size: -
J: TRBJ2-7
length: 13
D: -

DNA: TGTGCCAGCAGCTTATCGTTTCAGTTCAACTATGGCTACACCTTC
CDR3: CASSLSFQFNYGYTF
V: TRBV7-2
size: few
J: TRBJ1-2
length: 15
D: -

DNA: TGTGCCAGGAGCCAGAGGGACGGTAGCAATCAGCCCCAGCATTTT
CDR3: CARSQRDGSNQPQHF
V: TRBV3-1
size: -
J: TRBJ1-5
length: 15
D: -

DNA: TGCAGTGCTAGACTAGCGGGGCTCCCAGATACGCAGTATTTT
CDR3: CSARLAGLPDTQYF
V: TRBV20-1
size: -
J: TRBJ2-3
length: 14
D: TRBD2

DNA: TGTGCCAGCAGTGCCCCGCGACGAGGTTGGGACAGGGCCTACGAGCAGTACTTC
CDR3: CASSAPRRGWDRAYEQYF
V: TRBV25-1
size: few
J: TRBJ2-7
length: 18
D: TRBD1

DNA: TGTGCCAGCAGCCACTCATCCCCCGGGGAGCTGTTTTTT
CDR3: CASSHSSPGELFF
V: TRBV6-6
size: -
J: TRBJ2-2
length: 13
D: -

DNA: TGCAGTGCTAGTCCGGCAGGGCGAGGGTACGAGCAGTACTTC
CDR3: CSASPAGRGYEQYF
V: TRBV20-1
size: -
J: TRBJ2-7
length: 14
D: -

DNA: TGCGCCAGCAGCCAAGAACCGCACACCGGGGAGCTGTTTTTT
CDR3: CASSQEPHTGELFF
V: TRBV4-3
size: few
J: TRBJ2-2
length: 14
D: -

DNA: TGTGCCAGCAGTTTCAGCGGGAGAAGTTACGAGCAGTACTTC
CDR3: CASSFSGRSYEQYF
V: TRBV28
size: -
J: TRBJ2-7
length: 14
D: TRBD2

DNA: TGTGCCAGCACCCCCTTCAGGGCCGGGGAGCTGTTTTTT
CDR3: CASTPFRAGELFF
V: TRBV6-2/TRBV6-3
size: few
J: TRBJ2-2
length: 13
D: -

DNA: TGCAGTGCTAGAGATATGGGGCGGCCTAATGAAAAACTGTTTTTT
CDR3: CSARDMGRPNEKLFF
V: TRBV20-1
size: -
J: TRBJ1-4
length: 15
D: -

DNA: TGTGCCAGCAGCTTAGTAAAGGGCAGGTGCCCTCATCAGCCCCAGCATTTT
CDR3: CASSLVKGRCPHQPQHF
V: TRBV7-6
size: -
J: TRBJ1-5
length: 17
D: -

DNA: TGTGCCAGCAACTCTCCAGGACGCGGCGAGACCCAGTACTTC
CDR3: CASNSPGRGETQYF
V: TRBV4-2
size: few
J: TRBJ2-5
length: 14
D: -

DNA: TGTGCCAGCAGGCCAGCAAGGTTCGCGAACACCGGGGAGCTGTTTTTT
CDR3: CASRPARFANTGELFF
V: TRBV6-1
size: few
J: TRBJ2-2
length: 16
D: -

DNA: TGTGCCAGCAGCTTAGTACCAGTCGATGGCTACACCTTC
CDR3: CASSLVPVDGYTF
V: TRBV7-2
size: -
J: TRBJ1-2
length: 13
D: -

DNA: TGCGCCAGCAGCCGATCGGAGGGGGCCCTATACAATGAGCAGTTCTTC
CDR3: CASSRSEGALYNEQFF
V: TRBV4-1
size: few
J: TRBJ2-1
length: 16
D: -

DNA: TGTGCCATCAGTTGGGGACAATCTGGGGCCAACGTCCTGACTTTC
CDR3: CAISWGQSGANVLTF
V: TRBV10-3
size: many
J: TRBJ2-6
length: 15
D: -

DNA: TGCAGTGCTAGAGATCTGATGAATGAGCAGTTCTTC
CDR3: CSARDLMNEQFF
V: TRBV20-1
size: -
J: TRBJ2-1
length: 12
D: -